This T cell receptor (beta chain) was sequenced during a study of vaccination and CD4 T cells after COVID-19. Across the study: Control wells got either CEFX epitopes, HIV-1 Nef peptides, or no peptide at all.

Germline V CDR1 and CDR2: SGHTA, FQGTGA. This CDR3 comprises 17 residues. Deletions cut 5 bases from V and 0 bases from J, with 16 bases between. The assay that was used to sequence DNA from cultured CD4+ T cells was the Oncomine TCR Beta short-read assay. Using the QIAamp micro DNA kit, genomic DNA was extracted from the CD4+ T cells that had been cultured. TCRdb passed the PCR reads through MiXCR, listing each CDR3 protein once. Here the sample spans approximately 13,000 distinct CDR3 sequences, 60% to 80% being singletons. Remarks on this clonotype: Its antigen is not known.

The sample's treatment: approximately nine-day PBMC culture with coronavirus spike peptide pools or control peptides (ViraFEST assay). The sequenced sample consisted of CD4+ T cells from blood, cultured in vitro. The rearrangement links TRBV7-3 to TRBJ2-2; D is perhaps TRBD2 (5 bases). The clonotype comes from a human donor who had recovered from COVID-19. The CDR3 region has the DNA TGTGCCAGCAGCCCCGCGCCTCACGGGGCGAACACCGGGGAGCTGTTTTTT. It codes for CASSPAPHGANTGELFF.